This TCR beta chain derives from a study of cytomegalovirus exposure and HLA in healthy donors. Study details: Genotyping of under 500 donors showed that around 81% belonged to the Caucasian-associated ancestry cluster.

Notes on this clone: Antigen: not known.

J lost 8 bases, V lost 11 bases, and 2 bases had no gene match. The CDR3 contains 10 residues. The germline V gene has CDR1 SEHNR and CDR2 FQNEAQ (reference sequence). PCR was performed using 60 Vbeta and 13 Jbeta primers. The method was immunoSEQ multiplex PCR; TCRdb's version includes in-frame clones alone and lacks a portion of them. The sample has around 140,000 clones; 75% to 85% are singletons. Study results and caveats: Exclusion as indistinguishable affected some V segments, including TRBV6-2 and TRBV6-3.

The specimen sequenced was PBMCs. The receptor was derived from a man aged 40-49 years in good health and CMV-seronegative. V and J are TRBV7-9 and TRBJ2-1, with 8 bases fitting TRBD2. CDR3 nucleotides: TGTGCCGCAGCGGGGGATGAGCAGTTCTTC. Its translation: CAAAGDEQFF. Filled out from reference TRBV7-9 and TRBJ2-1, the complete variable domain reads DTGVSQNPRHKITKRGQNVTFRCDPISEHNRLYWYRQTLGQGPEFLTYFQNEAQLEKSRLLSDRFSAERPKGSFSTLEIQRTEQGDSAMYLCAAAGDEQFFGPGTRLTVL.